Shown below are 30 T cell receptor beta chains from a single sample sequenced in a study of technical replicates of blood from a handful of donors. TCRdb's table, derived via immunoSEQ multiplex PCR, lists solely in-frame clones and lacks some. The sample includes about 89,000 clones, approximately 93% of them seen just once. Sequenced sample: T cells isolated from PBMCs. All receptors come from a human donor in good health.

The chain recombines TRBV4-1 with TRBJ1-2, with D unresolved. V lost 1 base to trimming and J lost 1 base, with 10 bases between them. This CDR3 is 15 amino acids long. Germline lookup yields CDR1 MGHRA and CDR2 YSYEKL. The CDR3 protein is CASSQAQRRNYGYTF. The CDR3 DNA sequence: TGCGCCAGCAGCCAAGCCCAGCGCCGTAACTATGGCTACACCTTC.

The chain is built from TRBV6-5 and TRBJ2-5; the D gene is possibly TRBD2 (6 bases). Trimming removed 6 bases from V and 4 bases from J, with 15 bases in between. Germline lookup yields CDR1 MNHEY and CDR2 SVGAGI. The CDR3 has 14 residues. CDR3 loop: CASRRYSGVETQYF. Written as DNA, the CDR3 is TGTGCCAGCAGGCGGTACTCGGGAGTAGAGACCCAGTACTTC.

About this clone: One junction end disagrees with the germline gene, perhaps due to a read error. The chain couples TRBV7-9 to TRBJ2-7; D might be TRBD2 (5 bases). The length of the CDR3 is 11 residues. CDR1 is SEHNR, CDR2 FQNEAQ, per germline (reference sequence). The CDR3 DNA reads TGTGCCAGCAGCTTAGAAATGGACTGCTTCTTC. This translates into CASSLEMDCFF. The full variable domain, in which reference TRBV7-9 and TRBJ2-7 provide the parts outside the CDR3, is DTGVSQNPRHKITKRGQNVTFRCDPISEHNRLYWYRQTLGQGPEFLTYFQNEAQLEKSRLLSDRFSAERPKGSFSTLEIQRTEQGDSAMYLCASSLEMDCFFGPGTRLTVT.

The chain uses TRBV28 and TRBJ2-4, with TRBD1 matching over 10 bases. This CDR3 is built from 15 residues. CDR1 is MDHEN and CDR2 is SYDVKM in the germline V gene. V shed 5 bases and J 8 bases; nucleotides not matched to a gene: 9. CDR3 bases: TGTGCCAGCAGTCCATCCGGGACAGGGGACCACATTCAGTACTTC. It specifies CASSPSGTGDHIQYF.

This chain joins TRBV5-1 and TRBJ2-2; TRBD2 aligns across 13 bases. Germline assignment: CDR1 SGHRS and CDR2 YFSETQ. V lost 1 base, J lost 6 bases, and 6 bases stayed unmatched. This CDR3 is built from 17 residues. The CDR3 is CASSLRRTSGSSGELFF. The CDR3 nucleotides are TGCGCCAGCAGCTTGAGACGGACTAGCGGGAGTTCCGGGGAGCTGTTTTTT.

For the CDR3, the DNA is TGCGCCAGCAGTGAGTTCCAGGGGGCGTACAATGAGCAGTTCTTC. Translated, it gives CASSEFQGAYNEQFF. The rearrangement uses TRBV10-1 and TRBJ2-1; 8 bases map to TRBD1. Per germline, CDR1 WNHNN and CDR2 SYGVQD (reference sequence). The CDR3 runs to 15 residues. V lost 1 base, J lost 4 bases, and 3 bases stayed unmatched.

The V gene is TRBV27, the J gene TRBJ2-5; D gene unclear. This CDR3 comprises 10 residues. Germline CDR1 is MNHEY and CDR2 is SMNVEV (reference sequence). Trimming removed 8 bases from V and 8 bases from J, with 9 bases in between. CDR3 bases: TGTGCCAGCCTACCTCGTACCCAGTACTTC. It translates to CASLPRTQYF.

The chain has TRBV6-1 and TRBJ1-5, with 7 positions matching TRBD1. Germline loops: CDR1 MNHNS, CDR2 SASEGT. J was trimmed by 7 bases and V by 5 bases; bases with no gene match: 5. This CDR3 spans 13 amino acids. The CDR3 sequence: CASSRDSHQPQHF. The CDR3 region has the DNA TGTGCCAGCAGTCGGGACAGTCACCAGCCCCAGCATTTT.

V and J are TRBV29-1 and TRBJ1-4, with D unresolved. Deletions cut 5 bases from V and 7 bases from J, with 8 bases between. The CDR3 totals 11 residues. Per germline, CDR1 SQVTM and CDR2 ANQGSEA. The CDR3 sequence is CSVLFGEKLFF. The CDR3, as DNA: TGCAGCGTTCTTTTCGGTGAAAAACTGTTTTTT.

The chain carries TRBV11-3 and TRBJ1-1, with 7 bases fitting TRBD1. The V segment lost 1 base and the J segment 2 bases; nucleotides outside the gene matches: 4. Germline CDR1 SGHNT, CDR2 YENEEA. The CDR3 totals 15 residues. In nucleotides, the CDR3 is TGTGCCAGCAGCTTAGCGGGACAGCTTAACACTGAAGCTTTCTTT. As protein: CASSLAGQLNTEAFF. Full variable domain (outside the CDR3, taken from reference TRBV11-3 and TRBJ1-1): EAGVVQSPRYKIIEKKQPVAFWCNPISGHNTLYWYLQNLGQGPELLIRYENEEAVDDSQLPKDRFSAERLKGVDSTLKIQPAELGDSAVYLCASSLAGQLNTEAFFGQGTRLTVV.

The gene calls are TRBV4-1 and TRBJ1-2, with 7 bases lining up with TRBD1. Germline-derived CDR1 and CDR2 are MGHRA and YSYEKL. V trimming: 1 base; J trimming: 0 bases; junction bases outside the gene matches: 8. The CDR3 runs 17 residues. In DNA, the CDR3 is TGCGCCAGCAGCCAAGGGGGGACAGTACGAGCTAACTATGGCTACACCTTC. Amino acids: CASSQGGTVRANYGYTF.

The chain is built from TRBV28 and TRBJ2-1; 7 nucleotides agree with TRBD2. This CDR3 is 15 amino acids long. In germline, CDR1 is MDHEN, CDR2 SYDVKM. Germline trimming cut 7 bases from V and 7 bases from J; bases unmatched to any gene: 13. Written as DNA, the CDR3 is TGTGCCAGCATACACCCCAAGCGGGATGGGAATGAGCAGTTCTTC. Amino acids: CASIHPKRDGNEQFF.

The chain joins TRBV19 to TRBJ2-2; 7 positions agree with TRBD1. The CDR3 consists of 15 residues. Trimming cost V 7 bases and J 3 bases; bases outside gene matches: 8. Germline CDR1 LNHDA, CDR2 SQIVND (reference sequence). CDR3 in DNA: TGTGCCAGTAAAGTAGGGACAGCATACACCGGGGAGCTGTTTTTT. Encoded protein: CASKVGTAYTGELFF. The whole variable domain, remainder taken from reference TRBV19 and TRBJ2-2, is DGGITQSPKYLFRKEGQNVTLSCEQNLNHDAMYWYRQDPGQGLRLIYYSQIVNDFQKGDIAEGYSVSREKKESFPLTVTSAQKNPTAFYLCASKVGTAYTGELFFGEGSRLTVL.

The rearrangement links TRBV14 to TRBJ2-5; TRBD2 might be the D (5 bases). The V gene's germline CDR1 is SGHDN and CDR2 FVKESK. The CDR3 loop spans 17 amino acids. V was clipped by 1 base and J by 5 bases, with 20 bases between them. Here the CDR3 reads CASSQVGGIGDSETQYF. The CDR3 DNA reads as TGTGCCAGCAGCCAAGTAGGCGGAATCGGGGATAGTGAGACCCAGTACTTC.

The chain uses TRBV5-4 and TRBJ1-4, with D possibly TRBD1 on 5 matching bases. The V and J ends lost 0 bases and 0 bases respectively, with 6 bases between them. Per germline, CDR1 SGHNT and CDR2 YYREEE (reference sequence). The CDR3 length is 15 residues. For the CDR3, the DNA is TGTGCCAGCAGCTTGGGACAGCCAACTAATGAAAAACTGTTTTTT. Translating gives CASSLGQPTNEKLFF.

The rearrangement uses TRBV11-2 and TRBJ2-1; 9 bases agree with TRBD2. V lost 5 bases, J lost 8 bases, and 7 bases stayed unmatched. The CDR3 is 14 residues long. In germline, CDR1 is SGHAT, CDR2 FQNNGV. The CDR3 bases are TGTGCCAGCAGCCCCAGCCTAGCGGGATATGAGCAGTTCTTC. It specifies CASSPSLAGYEQFF.

V usage is TRBV15 and J usage is TRBJ1-2; tentative D call: TRBD1 (5 bases). Trimming left V 1 base short and J 6 bases short, with 21 bases between. From germline, CDR1 is LNHNV and CDR2 YYDKDF (reference sequence). This CDR3 contains 17 residues. The CDR3 nucleotides read TGTGCCACCAGCAGAGGGGTAGGACGGAGGGGTAGGGATGGCTACACCTTC. As protein: CATSRGVGRRGRDGYTF.

This chain links TRBV11-3 with TRBJ2-7; possible D gene TRBD1, 7 bases. Germline V gene lookup returns CDR1 SGHNT and CDR2 YENEEA. The V end was cut by 5 bases, the J end by 3 bases, with 20 bases between. The CDR3 contains 16 residues. This CDR3 is CASSPPAQGGVYEQYF. The CDR3 region has the DNA TGTGCCAGCAGCCCCCCCGCCCAGGGGGGTGTCTACGAGCAGTACTTC.

V gene TRBV7-9 combines with J gene TRBJ2-2, with D perhaps TRBD2 (6 bases). Germline lookup yields CDR1 SEHNR and CDR2 FQNEAQ (reference sequence). V was cut by 2 bases and J by 5 bases, with 12 bases left in between. This CDR3 is built from 15 residues. CDR3 coding DNA: TGTGCCAGCAGCTTACGCGGGGTATATACCGGGGAGCTGTTTTTT. It encodes CASSLRGVYTGELFF.

This chain's CDR3 is CASSRRTESYTF. In DNA form, the CDR3 reads TGTGCCAGCAGCCGTCGGACAGAAAGCTACACCTTC. The chain recombines TRBV16 with TRBJ1-2; D perhaps matches TRBD1 (6 bases). CDR3 size: 12 residues. Germline V gene data show CDR1 as KGHSY and CDR2 as FQNENV. Trimming took off 4 bases at V and 9 bases at J, with 12 bases between the two ends. Full variable domain (remainder filled in from reference TRBV16 and TRBJ1-2): GEEVAQTPKHLVRGEGQKAKLYCAPIKGHSYVFWYQQVLKNEFKFLISFQNENVFDETGMPKERFSAKCLPNSPCSLEIQATKLEDSAVYFCASSRRTESYTFGSGTRLTVV.

The chain combines TRBV5-1 with TRBJ2-1, with 7 bases lining up with TRBD1. The germline CDR1 and CDR2 sequences are SGHRS and YFSETQ. The CDR3 covers 16 residues. The trim removed 2 bases at V and 6 bases at J, leaving 11 bases unmatched. The CDR3 DNA reads as TGCGCCAGCAGCTTTAGAACCGGGACAGTGTCCAATGAGCAGTTCTTC. Its translation: CASSFRTGTVSNEQFF.

V usage is TRBV6-4 and J usage is TRBJ2-3, with TRBD1 matching over 7 bases. This CDR3 spans 14 amino acids. Germline assignment: CDR1 MRHNA and CDR2 SNTAGT. V lost 5 bases and J lost 2; bases outside the gene matches: 4. The CDR3 protein is CASSSGTATDTQYF. In DNA, the CDR3 is TGTGCCAGCAGTTCCGGGACAGCCACAGATACGCAGTATTTT.

The V call is TRBV7-9, the J call TRBJ2-7, with D tentatively TRBD2 (6 bases). V was clipped by 2 bases and J by 6 bases, with 14 bases between them. CDR3 length: 14 amino acids. From germline, CDR1 is SEHNR and CDR2 FQNEAQ (reference sequence). The CDR3 protein is CASSLFGGAGEQYF. CDR3 bases: TGTGCCAGCAGCTTATTTGGCGGGGCCGGCGAGCAGTACTTC.

In nucleotides, the CDR3 is TGTGCCACCAGCAGAGATCGAGCTAGTCAAGAGACCCAGTACTTC. Translating it yields CATSRDRASQETQYF. The chain couples TRBV15 to TRBJ2-5; D gene ambiguous. This CDR3 comprises 15 residues. V was shortened by 0 bases and J by 2 bases, with 10 bases between the two germline ends. CDR1 is LNHNV and CDR2 is YYDKDF in the germline V gene (reference sequence). The full variable domain, rest sourced from reference TRBV15 and TRBJ2-5, is DAMVIQNPRYQVTQFGKPVTLSCSQTLNHNVMYWYQQKSSQAPKLLFHYYDKDFNNEADTPDNFQSRRPNTSFCFLDIRSPGLGDTAMYLCATSRDRASQETQYFGPGTRLLVL.

The chain links TRBV6-1 to TRBJ2-7; no clear D gene. Trimming left V 5 bases short and J 3 bases short, with 8 bases between. This CDR3 contains 12 residues. Germline values: CDR1 MNHNS, CDR2 SASEGT. In nucleotides, the CDR3 is TGTGCCAGCAGTTTCTGGAGCTACGAGCAGTACTTC. This gives the protein CASSFWSYEQYF.

This chain joins TRBV28 and TRBJ2-3; 14 bases map to TRBD2. V shed 5 bases and J 2 bases; nucleotides not matched to a gene: 3. CDR1 is MDHEN, CDR2 SYDVKM, per germline. The CDR3 contains 16 residues. The CDR3 DNA reads as TGTGCCAGCAGTAAGGGACTAGCGGGAGCCACAGATACGCAGTATTTT. Amino acids: CASSKGLAGATDTQYF.

The chain has TRBV5-1 and TRBJ2-2; 7 bases are a match to TRBD1. The germline gives CDR1 SGHRS, CDR2 YFSETQ. This CDR3 spans 15 amino acids. V gave up 7 bases and J gave up 5 bases; unmatched junction bases: 11. CDR3 region: CASGSQGGHTGELFF. Here the CDR3 DNA reads TGCGCCAGCGGTTCGCAAGGGGGCCATACCGGGGAGCTGTTTTTT.

The gene calls are TRBV7-9 and TRBJ2-7, with a possible D match to TRBD1 (5 bases). Germline CDR1 SEHNR, CDR2 FQNEAQ (reference sequence). Trimming removed 4 bases from V and 1 base from J, with 14 bases in between. CDR3 size: 15 residues. Written as DNA, the CDR3 is TGTGCCAGCAGCTCAGGTCTAGGGGATTCCTACGAGCAGTACTTC. Translating it yields CASSSGLGDSYEQYF. The whole variable domain, filled in from reference TRBV7-9 and TRBJ2-7, reads DTGVSQNPRHKITKRGQNVTFRCDPISEHNRLYWYRQTLGQGPEFLTYFQNEAQLEKSRLLSDRFSAERPKGSFSTLEIQRTEQGDSAMYLCASSSGLGDSYEQYFGPGTRLTVT.

The genes are TRBV2 and TRBJ2-7, with D perhaps TRBD1 (6 bases). V was cut by 8 bases and J by 0 bases, with 8 bases left in between. This CDR3 has 12 residues. The germline gives CDR1 SNHLY, CDR2 FYNNEI. DNA for the CDR3: TGTGCCAGCCGCAGGGGCTCCTACGAGCAGTACTTC. It translates to CASRRGSYEQYF.

This chain links TRBV5-8 with TRBJ2-7, with 7 bases lining up with TRBD2. The CDR3 is 15 residues long. V lost 1 base, J lost 2 bases, and 6 bases stayed unmatched. From germline, CDR1 is SGHTS and CDR2 YDEGEE. CDR3 protein: CASSLLGGGTYEQYF. CDR3 DNA sequence: TGTGCCAGCAGCTTGCTGGGGGGAGGGACCTACGAGCAGTACTTC.